Reported below is one T cell receptor (beta chain). Its antigen remains unidentified. This entry is derived from a study of shared clonotypes between healthy human individuals. Study at large: Donor composition was two women and three men, aged 18 to 49.

At deep level, the assay was performed. The repertoire was sequenced with immunoSEQ multiplex PCR; TCRdb's copy has only in-frame clones and lacks some. The table records 2.3 million or so clones, approximately 93% of them present only once. CDR1 is SGHVS, CDR2 FQNEAQ, per germline. Germline trimming cut 4 bases from V and 5 bases from J; bases unmatched to any gene: 0. The CDR3 totals 14 residues. Study-wide findings and caveats: Relative to clonotypes present in all four donors, those not shared had lower generation probabilities. Only blood was sampled, and tissue TCR repertoires likely differ from blood ones.

Sequenced sample: naive CD4+ T cells from PBMCs. Subset defined: CD45RA+ positively selected. V is TRBV7-8 and J is TRBJ2-7; 15 bases agree with TRBD2. This receptor was obtained from a man aged 18 to 30 in good health. Some clones in this sample may be carry-over from other donors' samples. CDR3 sequence: CASSWTSGRDEQYF. The CDR3 coding sequence is TGTGCCAGCAGCTGGACTAGCGGGAGGGACGAGCAGTACTTC. The entire variable domain, with the rest obtained from reference TRBV7-8 and TRBJ2-7, is as follows: GAGVSQSPRYKVAKRGQDVALRCDPISGHVSLFWYQQALGQGPEFLTYFQNEAQLDKSGLPSDRFFAERPEGSVSTLKIQRTQQEDSAVYLCASSWTSGRDEQYFGPGTRLTVT.